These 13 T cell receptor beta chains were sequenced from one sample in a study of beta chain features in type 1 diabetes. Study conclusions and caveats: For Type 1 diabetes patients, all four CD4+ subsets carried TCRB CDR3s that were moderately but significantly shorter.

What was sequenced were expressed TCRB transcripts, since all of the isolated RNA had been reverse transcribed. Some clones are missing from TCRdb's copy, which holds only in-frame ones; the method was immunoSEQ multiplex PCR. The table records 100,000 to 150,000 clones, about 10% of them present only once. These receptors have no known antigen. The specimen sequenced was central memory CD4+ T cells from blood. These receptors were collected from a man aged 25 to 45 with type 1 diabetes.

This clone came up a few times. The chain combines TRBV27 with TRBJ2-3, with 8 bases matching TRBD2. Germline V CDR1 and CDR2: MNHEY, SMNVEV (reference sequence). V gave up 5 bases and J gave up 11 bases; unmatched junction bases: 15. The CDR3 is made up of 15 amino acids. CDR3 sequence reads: CASSPKSGTSPRQYF. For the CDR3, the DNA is TGTGCCAGCAGTCCCAAGTCCGGGACTAGTCCAAGGCAGTATTTT.

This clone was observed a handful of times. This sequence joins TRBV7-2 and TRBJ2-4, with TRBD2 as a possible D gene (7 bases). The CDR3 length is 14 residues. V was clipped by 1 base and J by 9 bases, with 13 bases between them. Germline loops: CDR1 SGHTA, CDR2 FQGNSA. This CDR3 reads CASSLGRGGVIQYF. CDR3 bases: TGTGCCAGCAGCTTAGGAAGGGGGGGCGTCATTCAGTACTTC.

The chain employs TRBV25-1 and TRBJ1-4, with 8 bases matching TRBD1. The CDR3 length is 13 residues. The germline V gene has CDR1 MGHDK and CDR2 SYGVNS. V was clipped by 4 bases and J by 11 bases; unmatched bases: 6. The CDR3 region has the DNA TGTGCCAGCAGTGGGACAGGGACAGACAAACTGTTTTTT. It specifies CASSGTGTDKLFF.

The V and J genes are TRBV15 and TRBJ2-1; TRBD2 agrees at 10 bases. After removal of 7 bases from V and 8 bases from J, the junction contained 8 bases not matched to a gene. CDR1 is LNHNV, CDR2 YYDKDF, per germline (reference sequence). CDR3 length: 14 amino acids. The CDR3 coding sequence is TGTGCCACCAAAGAAGCGGGGGGGCCCCATGAGCAGTTCTTC. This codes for CATKEAGGPHEQFF. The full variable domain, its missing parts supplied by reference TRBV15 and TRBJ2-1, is DAMVIQNPRYQVTQFGKPVTLSCSQTLNHNVMYWYQQKSSQAPKLLFHYYDKDFNNEADTPDNFQSRRPNTSFCFLDIRSPGLGDTAMYLCATKEAGGPHEQFFGPGTRLTVL.

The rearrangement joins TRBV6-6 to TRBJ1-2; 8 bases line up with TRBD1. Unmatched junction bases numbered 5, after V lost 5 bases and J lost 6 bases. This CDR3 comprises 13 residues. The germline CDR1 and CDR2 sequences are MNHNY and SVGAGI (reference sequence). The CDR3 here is CASSAGQGDGYTF. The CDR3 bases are TGTGCCAGCAGTGCCGGACAGGGCGATGGCTACACCTTC.

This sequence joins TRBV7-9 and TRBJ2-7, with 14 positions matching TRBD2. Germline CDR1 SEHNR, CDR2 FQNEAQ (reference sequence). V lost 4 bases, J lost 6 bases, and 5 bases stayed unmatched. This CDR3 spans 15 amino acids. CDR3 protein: CASSSPGTSGGEQYF. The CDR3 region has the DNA TGTGCCAGCAGCTCCCCCGGGACTAGCGGGGGCGAGCAGTACTTC.

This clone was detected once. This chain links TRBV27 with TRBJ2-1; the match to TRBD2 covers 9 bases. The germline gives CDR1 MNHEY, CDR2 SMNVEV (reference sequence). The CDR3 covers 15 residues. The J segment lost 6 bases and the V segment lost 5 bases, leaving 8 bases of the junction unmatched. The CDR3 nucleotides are TGTGCCAGCAGTACTAGCGGGCGCAGCCCCAATGAGCAGTTCTTC. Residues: CASSTSGRSPNEQFF.

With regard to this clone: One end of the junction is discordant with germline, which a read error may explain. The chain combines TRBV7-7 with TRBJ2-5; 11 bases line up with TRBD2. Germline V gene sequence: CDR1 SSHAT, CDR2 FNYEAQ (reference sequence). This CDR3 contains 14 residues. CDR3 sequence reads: CASSLAGGPKTQYF. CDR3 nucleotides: TGTGCTAGCAGCTTAGCGGGGGGGCCAAAGACCCAGTACTTC. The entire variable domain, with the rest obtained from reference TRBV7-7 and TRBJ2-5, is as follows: GAGVSQSPRYKVTKRGQDVTLRCDPISSHATLYWYQQALGQGPEFLTYFNYEAQPDKSGLPSDRFSAERPEGSISTLTIQRTEQRDSAMYRCASSLAGGPKTQYFGPGTRLLVL.

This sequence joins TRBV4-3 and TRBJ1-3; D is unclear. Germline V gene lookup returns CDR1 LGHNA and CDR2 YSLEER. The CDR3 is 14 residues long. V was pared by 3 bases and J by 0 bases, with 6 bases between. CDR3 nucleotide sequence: TGCGCCAGCAGCCAGAGACTCTCTGGAAACACCATATATTTT. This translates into CASSQRLSGNTIYF.

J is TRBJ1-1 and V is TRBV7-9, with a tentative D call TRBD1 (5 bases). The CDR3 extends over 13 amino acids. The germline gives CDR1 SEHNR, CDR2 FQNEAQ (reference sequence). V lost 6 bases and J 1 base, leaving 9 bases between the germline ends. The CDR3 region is CASRIQGNTEAFF. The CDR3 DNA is TGTGCCAGCAGGATTCAGGGGAACACTGAAGCTTTCTTT. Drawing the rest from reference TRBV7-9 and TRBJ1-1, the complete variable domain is DTGVSQNPRHKITKRGQNVTFRCDPISEHNRLYWYRQTLGQGPEFLTYFQNEAQLEKSRLLSDRFSAERPKGSFSTLEIQRTEQGDSAMYLCASRIQGNTEAFFGQGTRLTVV.

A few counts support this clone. The CDR3 region has the DNA TGTGCCAGCAGCCAAACGGGGGGGCTGGACACAGATACGCAGTATTTT. Its protein is CASSQTGGLDTDTQYF. This chain uses TRBV11-2 with TRBJ2-3; TRBD2 matches 8 bases. Germline V gives CDR1 SGHAT, CDR2 FQNNGV. The CDR3 totals 16 residues. With V trimmed by 5 bases and J by 2 bases, 9 bases remained unmatched.

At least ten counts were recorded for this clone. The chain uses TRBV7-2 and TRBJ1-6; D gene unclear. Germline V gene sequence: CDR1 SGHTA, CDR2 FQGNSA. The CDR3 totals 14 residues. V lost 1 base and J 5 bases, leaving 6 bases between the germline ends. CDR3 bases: TGTGCCAGCAGCTTAGGACGGGATAATTCACCCCTCCACTTT. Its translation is CASSLGRDNSPLHF.

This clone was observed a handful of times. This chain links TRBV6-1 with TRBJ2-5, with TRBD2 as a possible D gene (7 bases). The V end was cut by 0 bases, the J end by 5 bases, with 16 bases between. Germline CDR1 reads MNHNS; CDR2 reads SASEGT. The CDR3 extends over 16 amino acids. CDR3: CASSEAGGKGGETQYF. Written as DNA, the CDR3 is TGTGCCAGCAGTGAAGCCGGAGGGAAGGGGGGGGAGACCCAGTACTTC.